One and the same sample provided the 27 T cell receptor beta chains below, sequenced in a study of T cells in localized non-small cell lung cancer. The repertoire was sequenced with immunoSEQ multiplex PCR; TCRdb's copy has only in-frame clones and lacks some. The sample includes about 26,000 clones, 82% of them seen just once. Sample: peripheral blood, taken before any cancer treatment. Receptors were obtained from a woman aged 35-75 years with stage I lung adenocarcinoma.

V usage is TRBV7-9 and J usage is TRBJ1-1; D ambiguous. Germline V gene lookup returns CDR1 SEHNR and CDR2 FQNEAQ (reference sequence). The germline V and J ends were trimmed by 5 bases and 3 bases, with 16 bases remaining between them. The CDR3 contains 15 residues. CDR3 DNA: TGTGCCAGCAGCCCCGAAGGTGCCCGATACACTGAAGCTTTCTTT. Protein sequence: CASSPEGARYTEAFF.

This clone has just one count. The chain employs TRBV2 and TRBJ1-1, with D unclear. V was clipped by 9 bases and J by 4 bases, with 21 bases between them. In germline, CDR1 is SNHLY, CDR2 FYNNEI. The CDR3 has 15 residues. In nucleotides, the CDR3 is TGTGCCAGTAGCACCGCCCGGGCGGCGGGCACTGAAGCTTTCTTT. It codes for CASSTARAAGTEAFF. Drawing the rest from reference TRBV2 and TRBJ1-1, the complete variable domain is EPEVTQTPSHQVTQMGQEVILRCVPISNHLYFYWYRQILGQKVEFLVSFYNNEISEKSEIFDDQFSVERPDGSNFTLKIRSTKLEDSAMYFCASSTARAAGTEAFFGQGTRLTVV.

Only one count was recorded for this clone. The chain employs TRBV5-1 and TRBJ2-7; 11 bases fit TRBD1. Germline V lookup: CDR1 SGHRS, CDR2 YFSETQ. The V segment lost 2 bases and the J segment 4 bases; nucleotides outside the gene matches: 5. There are 15 residues in the CDR3. CDR3: CASSLGQGAQYEQYF. In nucleotides, the CDR3 is TGCGCCAGCAGCTTAGGACAGGGGGCCCAATACGAGCAGTACTTC. The full variable domain, completed using reference TRBV5-1 and TRBJ2-7, is KAGVTQTPRYLIKTRGQQVTLSCSPISGHRSVSWYQQTPGQGLQFLFEYFSETQRNKGNFPGRFSGRQFSNSRSEMNVSTLELGDSALYLCASSLGQGAQYEQYFGPGTRLTVT.

The V and J genes are TRBV5-6 and TRBJ2-1; D not resolved. The CDR3 totals 13 residues. V was trimmed by 0 bases and J by 4 bases, leaving 5 bases between them. From germline, CDR1 is SGHDT and CDR2 YYEEEE. CDR3 nucleotides: TGTGCCAGCAGCTTGGGGGTTTACAATGAGCAGTTCTTC. The encoded protein is CASSLGVYNEQFF. The full variable domain, its missing parts supplied by reference TRBV5-6 and TRBJ2-1, is DAGVTQSPTHLIKTRGQQVTLRCSPKSGHDTVSWYQQALGQGPQFIFQYYEEEERQRGNFPDRFSGHQFPNYSSELNVNALLLGDSALYLCASSLGVYNEQFFGPGTRLTVL.

In this sample, this clone is medium-sized. CDR3 sequence (DNA): TGTGCCAGCAGCCCCCTAACTAGCGGGGGGGCCCAAGAGACCCAGTACTTC. Amino acids: CASSPLTSGGAQETQYF. The chain is built from TRBV7-3 and TRBJ2-5; 13 bases line up with TRBD2. V lost 5 bases, J lost 1 base, and 7 bases stayed unmatched. CDR1 is SGHTA, CDR2 FQGTGA, per germline. The CDR3 loop spans 17 amino acids.

V and J are TRBV11-3 and TRBJ1-3, with D uncertain. The CDR3 is made up of 14 amino acids. Germline V CDR1 and CDR2: SGHNT, YENEEA. The V end lost 6 bases, the J end lost 0 bases, and 9 bases lay between the germline ends. The CDR3 sequence: CASRSDNSGNTIYF. The CDR3 DNA follows: TGTGCCAGCAGATCCGACAACTCTGGAAACACCATATATTTT.

This clone was detected a few times. J is TRBJ1-1 and V is TRBV30; D is ambiguous. There are 13 residues in the CDR3. Trimming took off 8 bases at V and 3 bases at J, with 16 bases between the two ends. Per germline, CDR1 GTSNPN and CDR2 SVGIG (reference sequence). The CDR3 sequence is CAQNRAGDTEAFF. The CDR3 nucleotides read TGTGCCCAAAACCGGGCCGGGGACACTGAAGCTTTCTTT. Full variable domain (outside the CDR3, taken from reference TRBV30 and TRBJ1-1): SQTIHQWPATLVQPVGSPLSLECTVEGTSNPNLYWYRQAAGRGLQLLFYSVGIGQISSEVPQNLSASRPQDRQFILSSKKLLLSDSGFYLCAQNRAGDTEAFFGQGTRLTVV.

The chain recombines TRBV29-1 with TRBJ2-5; tentatively, D is TRBD1 (6 bases). Germline CDR1 is SQVTM and CDR2 is ANQGSEA. The CDR3 runs to 13 residues. V was clipped by 3 bases and J by 5 bases, with 13 bases between them. CDR3 DNA sequence: TGCAGCGTTGACAGGGGTTTGTCGGAGACCCAGTACTTC. Its protein product is CSVDRGLSETQYF.

The chain uses TRBV29-1 and TRBJ1-2; D remains unclear. The CDR3 spans 13 residues. Trimming stripped 3 bases from V and 8 bases from J, with 16 bases between. Germline loops: CDR1 SQVTM, CDR2 ANQGSEA. The CDR3 is CSVENILGGGYTF. The CDR3 DNA sequence: TGCAGCGTTGAGAACATCCTAGGTGGGGGCTACACCTTC. Full variable domain (missing parts from reference TRBV29-1 and TRBJ1-2): SAVISQKPSRDICQRGTSLTIQCQVDSQVTMMFWYRQQPGQSLTLIATANQGSEATYESGFVIDKFPISRPNLTFSTLTVSNMSPEDSSIYLCSVENILGGGYTFGSGTRLTVV.

V and J are TRBV10-3 and TRBJ1-6; TRBD1 matches 10 bases. CDR1 is ENHRY, CDR2 SYGVKD, per germline. The CDR3 has 17 residues. The trim removed 5 bases at V and 8 bases at J, leaving 12 bases unmatched. This CDR3 reads CAISRGAGTGVDSPLHF. Written as DNA, the CDR3 is TGTGCCATCAGTAGGGGAGCCGGGACAGGGGTTGATTCACCCCTCCACTTT.

This chain links TRBV27 with TRBJ1-5; no reliable D call. The germline gives CDR1 MNHEY, CDR2 SMNVEV (reference sequence). Trimming removed 8 bases at V and 10 bases at J, with 18 bases between. The CDR3 extends over 13 amino acids. The CDR3 loop reads CASSSGSVRPQHF. CDR3 DNA sequence: TGTGCCAGCTCCTCCGGGTCCGTACGTCCCCAGCATTTT.

The chain is built from TRBV11-2 and TRBJ2-3; a weak D match, TRBD2 (6 bases). Trimming took 2 bases from V and 9 from J, leaving 27 bases between them. Germline V gene lookup returns CDR1 SGHAT and CDR2 FQNNGV. There are 18 residues in the CDR3. The CDR3 reads CASSLLPAGSPTSRTQYF. The DNA for the CDR3 is TGTGCCAGCAGCTTACTCCCTGCGGGGAGCCCGACTTCAAGGACGCAGTATTTT.

The chain recombines TRBV5-1 with TRBJ2-6; weak D call: TRBD2 (5 bases). The ends were cut back, 4 bases at V and 4 bases at J, with 12 bases in the middle. The CDR3 sequence is 15 residues long. The germline CDR1 and CDR2 sequences are SGHRS and YFSETQ. CDR3: CASSEGGPGANVLTF. As DNA, the CDR3 is TGCGCCAGCAGCGAGGGCGGGCCGGGGGCCAACGTCCTGACTTTC.

The chain couples TRBV19 to TRBJ2-6, with D perhaps TRBD1 (6 bases). Germline V gene lookup returns CDR1 LNHDA and CDR2 SQIVND (reference sequence). This CDR3 has 19 residues. Trimming shortened V by 3 bases and J by 2 bases, and 20 bases separated the two germline ends. The CDR3 nucleotides read TGTGCCAGTAGTATCCAGACCGGGACATCTAGGGCTGGGGCCAACGTCCTGACTTTC. Translated, it gives CASSIQTGTSRAGANVLTF.

The genes are TRBV6-1 and TRBJ1-5, with no clear D. The CDR3 runs to 17 residues. V was cut by 1 base and J by 4 bases, with 17 bases left in between. Per the germline V gene, CDR1 is MNHNS and CDR2 is SASEGT. This CDR3 reads CASSEGVAVLLNQPQHF. CDR3 coding DNA: TGTGCCAGCAGTGAAGGGGTGGCTGTCCTCCTAAATCAGCCCCAGCATTTT.

This clone was found once. The CDR3 bases are TGTGCCATCAGGGGGTCTGACACCGGGGAGCTGTTTTTT. This gives the protein CAIRGSDTGELFF. This rearrangement joins TRBV10-3 to TRBJ2-2; no clear D gene. The germline V gene has CDR1 ENHRY and CDR2 SYGVKD. The CDR3 length is 13 residues. Trimming stripped 6 bases from V and 3 bases from J, with 8 bases between.

The genes are TRBV11-2 and TRBJ1-2; TRBD1 matches at 9 bases. Germline CDR1 is SGHAT and CDR2 is FQNNGV. V lost 5 bases to trimming and J lost 4 bases; unmatched junction nucleotides: 5. This CDR3 region has 14 residues. CDR3 in amino acids: CASSTDRGGYGYTF. The CDR3 bases are TGTGCCAGCAGCACCGACAGGGGGGGCTATGGCTACACCTTC.

This sequence joins TRBV6-5 and TRBJ1-1; unclear D gene. The germline gives CDR1 MNHEY, CDR2 SVGAGI. Trimming stripped 4 bases from V and 6 bases from J, with 12 bases between. The CDR3 runs to 13 residues. The CDR3 sequence: CASSWGGFAEAFF. The CDR3 coding sequence is TGTGCCAGCAGTTGGGGAGGGTTCGCTGAAGCTTTCTTT.

This clone appeared a few times. The chain has TRBV5-8 and TRBJ1-1; possibly TRBD1 for D (5 bases). This CDR3 spans 14 amino acids. V shed 0 bases and J shed 7 bases, with 13 bases lying between them. Germline loops: CDR1 SGHTS, CDR2 YDEGEE. CDR3 coding DNA: TGTGCCAGCAGCTTGGAAACAGGATCGGATGAAGCTTTCTTT. Protein sequence: CASSLETGSDEAFF. The variable domain in full, completed from reference TRBV5-8 and TRBJ1-1, reads EAGVTQSPTHLIKTRGQQATLRCSPISGHTSVYWYQQALGLGLQFLLWYDEGEERNRGNFPPRFSGRQFPNYSSELNVNALELEDSALYLCASSLETGSDEAFFGQGTRLTVV.

This clone has only a few counts. V and J are TRBV9 and TRBJ2-5, with D perhaps matching TRBD1 (5 bases). Deletions cut 6 bases from V and 4 bases from J, with 13 bases between. The V gene's germline CDR1 is SGDLS and CDR2 YYNGEE. The CDR3 totals 13 residues. This CDR3 is CASNKGLGETQYF. Here the CDR3 DNA reads TGTGCCAGCAATAAGGGGCTCGGAGAGACCCAGTACTTC. The entire variable domain, with the rest obtained from reference TRBV9 and TRBJ2-5, is as follows: DSGVTQTPKHLITATGQRVTLRCSPRSGDLSVYWYQQSLDQGLQFLIQYYNGEERAKGNILERFSAQQFPDLHSELNLSSLELGDSALYFCASNKGLGETQYFGPGTRLLVL.

This clone was picked up a small number of times. The junction shows a germline mismatch at one end, possibly a read error. This chain connects TRBV30 to TRBJ2-7, with TRBD1 identical over 8 bases. In germline, CDR1 is GTSNPN, CDR2 SVGIG (reference sequence). This CDR3 has 14 amino acids. The CDR3 protein is CAWSVRRTETGVKF. CDR3 nucleotides: TGTGCCTGGAGTGTCAGGAGAACCGAGACAGGGGTAAAGTTC.

This rearrangement joins TRBV7-8 to TRBJ2-1; 8 bases fit TRBD1. V dropped 4 bases and J dropped 6; count of bases not matched to a gene: 8. This CDR3 spans 15 amino acids. Germline CDR1 reads SGHVS; CDR2 reads FQNEAQ. The CDR3 bases are TGTGCCAGCAGCTCCGGACAGGGTACTGTCAATGAGCAGTTCTTC. It translates to CASSSGQGTVNEQFF.

The rearrangement joins TRBV19 to TRBJ1-2; 9 bases are shared with TRBD1. The CDR3 consists of 15 residues. CDR1 and CDR2 (germline): LNHDA, SQIVND (reference sequence). V dropped 5 bases and J dropped 8; count of bases not matched to a gene: 12. CDR3 amino acids: CASSSLGTGILGYTF. The CDR3 DNA follows: TGTGCCAGTAGTTCCCTGGGGACAGGGATCCTAGGCTACACCTTC.

The chain carries TRBV7-8 and TRBJ2-3; D is tentatively TRBD1 or TRBD2 (5 bases each). Germline V gene lookup returns CDR1 SGHVS and CDR2 FQNEAQ. The V end was cut by 5 bases, the J end by 2 bases, with 23 bases between. The CDR3 consists of 18 residues. CDR3 nucleotide sequence: TGTGCCAGCAGCCTCCCTAGGAACCGCCGGGGCCCCACAGATACGCAGTATTTT. Its translation: CASSLPRNRRGPTDTQYF. The full variable domain, its missing parts supplied by reference TRBV7-8 and TRBJ2-3, is GAGVSQSPRYKVAKRGQDVALRCDPISGHVSLFWYQQALGQGPEFLTYFQNEAQLDKSGLPSDRFFAERPEGSVSTLKIQRTQQEDSAVYLCASSLPRNRRGPTDTQYFGPGTRLTVL.

This rearrangement joins TRBV6-5 to TRBJ1-2; D not resolved. The ends were cut back, 2 bases at V and 8 bases at J, with 21 bases in the middle. The CDR3 is 16 residues long. Germline V CDR1 and CDR2: MNHEY, SVGAGI. This chain's CDR3 is CASSYTRRTSSGGYTF. The CDR3 nucleotides read TGTGCCAGCAGTTACACCCGACGGACTTCATCAGGAGGCTACACCTTC.

This chain connects TRBV9 to TRBJ1-6; 9 positions match TRBD1. The CDR3 has 16 residues. J lost 1 base, V lost 4 bases, and 3 bases had no gene match. The germline gives CDR1 SGDLS, CDR2 YYNGEE. CDR3 coding DNA: TGTGCCAGCAGCCCACAGGGGGCTTCCTATAATTCACCCCTCCACTTT. Its translation is CASSPQGASYNSPLHF.

The CDR3 nucleotides are TGTGCCAGCAGCTTAGTGGAGGGCCTGGATGGCTACACCTTC. It encodes CASSLVEGLDGYTF. The chain couples TRBV7-9 to TRBJ1-2; D uncertain. This CDR3 spans 14 amino acids. The germline V gene encodes CDR1 SEHNR and CDR2 FQNEAQ (reference sequence). V was trimmed by 1 base and J by 6 bases, leaving 12 bases between them. Full variable domain (missing parts from reference TRBV7-9 and TRBJ1-2): DTGVSQNPRHKITKRGQNVTFRCDPISEHNRLYWYRQTLGQGPEFLTYFQNEAQLEKSRLLSDRFSAERPKGSFSTLEIQRTEQGDSAMYLCASSLVEGLDGYTFGSGTRLTVV.